This T cell receptor beta chain stems from a study of T cells after yellow fever vaccination. Germline CDR1 is LGHDT and CDR2 is YNNKEL (reference sequence). The CDR3 is 14 amino acids. The ends lost 2 bases at V and 5 bases at J; junction bases unmatched: 4. Study-wide findings and caveats: The presence of abundant clonotypes contaminating from the bulk population was possible in FACS-sorted repertoires. Clones from primary vaccination mostly reappeared after the booster (96% CD4, around 90% CD8). Almost all vaccine-responding clonotypes went undetected in sorted memory subsets on day 0.

This clonotype was found many times. Template-switching 5'RACE yielded the TCR cDNA; a universal primer site and UMIs were added in the process. In TCRdb, the 5' RACE reads were re-called with MiXCR into one record per CDR3 protein. Among 30,000 to 35,000 distinct CDR3 sequences listed, 5% to 8.5% were seen once. The sample here was PBMCs, either bulk or a sorted T-cell subset (CD4+, CD8+, memory, or dextramer-sorted; not recorded which), taken on the day of the first yellow fever vaccination. The rearrangement joins TRBV3-1 to TRBJ2-5, with 8 nucleotides matching TRBD1. The sequence was collected from a man younger than 35 who received the YFV17D yellow fever vaccine. CDR3 region: CASSQPTGDETQYF. The CDR3 DNA reads as TGTGCCAGCAGCCAACCGACAGGGGATGAGACCCAGTACTTC.